The clone carrying this T cell receptor beta chain was counted ten times or more. The data originate from a study of breast tumors, draining lymph nodes, adjacent tissues. Samples came from axillary lymph nodes draining the breast cancer. TCRdb independently ran MiXCR on the multiplex PCR reads; one entry per CDR3 protein. Here the sample spans about 140,000 distinct CDR3 sequences, approximately 29% being singletons. The sequence was collected from a female donor with breast cancer. Some clones in this sample may be carry-over from other donors' samples. The sample consisted of axillary lymph node tissue.

The CDR3 DNA sequence: TGTGCCAGCAGCCCAGACAACACAGATACGCAGTATTTT. This gives the protein CASSPDNTDTQYF. The chain recombines TRBV5-5 with TRBJ2-3; D not resolved. This CDR3 contains 13 residues. V was pared by 4 bases and J by 2 bases, with 8 bases between. Germline V lookup: CDR1 SGHKS, CDR2 YYEKEE (reference sequence).